A selection of T cell receptor beta chains follows, all from one sample in a study of blood T cells in healthy people across ages. One entry per CDR3 protein results from TCRdb running MiXCR on the 5' RACE reads. The sample gives around 1,800,000 distinct CDR3 sequences, more than 35% of which show up once; 23% is in the top ten. Sequenced sample: blood. These TCRs come from a human donor in good health. CDR3s include the opening cysteine and the closing phenylalanine or tryptophan. D genes are given only for firm matches.

d_call	v_call	j_call	cdr3_aa
-	TRBV5-1	TRBJ1-4	CASSRARVDEKLFF
-	TRBV6-2/TRBV6-3	TRBJ2-7	CASSYSIFQNSYEQYF
-	TRBV5-1	TRBJ2-5	CASSFTDTPRETQYF
-	TRBV3-1	TRBJ1-2	CASSLDHPMYGYTF
-	TRBV21-1	TRBJ2-5	CASSKASLRQETQYF
TRBD2	TRBV7-2	-	CASSAGLAVDEQYF
-	TRBV6-5	TRBJ2-6	CASSYTLGGPLGGANVLTF
TRBD1	TRBV12-3/TRBV12-4	TRBJ2-6	CTRRRTGGAAGANVLTF
-	TRBV5-5	TRBJ1-1	CASSSPDTSGTEAFF
-	TRBV5-1	TRBJ2-3	CASSERDGIFDTQYF
-	TRBV12-5	TRBJ1-2	CAQPGSHLYGYTF
TRBD1	TRBV12-3/TRBV12-4	TRBJ2-2	CASSLWQGASGELFF
-	TRBV20-1	TRBJ2-7	CSARDHRRYEQYF
-	TRBV7-8	TRBJ2-3	CASSLLSAGANPTSTDTQYF
-	TRBV6-5	TRBJ1-5	CASSYDKGMEPQHF
-	TRBV24-1	TRBJ2-3	CATSDLGGSTDTQYF
-	TRBV29-1	TRBJ2-5	CSVDKDQETQYF
TRBD2	TRBV20-1	TRBJ2-2	CSALLAGGKRELFF
-	TRBV20-1	TRBJ1-6	CSARVRPTATNSPLHF
TRBD1	TRBV4-2	TRBJ1-2	CASSHRTGGGNYGYSF
-	TRBV12-3/TRBV12-4	TRBJ2-6	CASGNRAGANVLTF
TRBD1	TRBV5-5	TRBJ2-1	CASSPPGTGAQFF
-	TRBV4-1	TRBJ1-2	CASSQGGLHYGYTF
-	TRBV10-3	TRBJ2-1	CAISESRGGAQFF
TRBD1	TRBV4-2	TRBJ2-7	CASSQDVLTGGGSYEQYF
TRBD1	TRBV12-3/TRBV12-4	TRBJ1-2	CASSQHRGQGAFYGYTF
-	TRBV7-8	TRBJ2-2	CASITDRANTGELFF
-	TRBV15	TRBJ2-1	CATSRDLQVEYNEQFF
TRBD1	TRBV7-8	-	CASRPLWTGSYEQYF
-	TRBV5-1	TRBJ2-5	CASSLGQETQYF